This entry lists 24 T cell receptor beta chains sequenced from one sample in a study of shared clonotypes between healthy human individuals. Libraries were prepared by immunoSEQ multiplex PCR; TCRdb keeps only in-frame clonotypes and omits some of them. This sample has more than 2,000,000 clones, with 85% to 95% found just once. Sequenced: naive CD4+ T cells sorted from blood. The subset: CD45RA+ positively selected. Receptors originate from a young man in good health.

This chain connects TRBV6-5 to TRBJ2-2; either TRBD1 or TRBD2 may supply D (5 bases each). V was shortened by 6 bases and J by 7 bases, with 18 bases between the two germline ends. There are 15 residues in the CDR3. In germline, CDR1 is MNHEY, CDR2 SVGAGI. Here the CDR3 reads CASRRWDGLGGELFF. Here the CDR3 DNA reads TGTGCCAGCAGGAGATGGGACGGCCTCGGCGGGGAGCTGTTTTTT.

The chain uses TRBV6-5 and TRBJ1-2, with 10 bases matching TRBD1. The germline gives CDR1 MNHEY, CDR2 SVGAGI. With V trimmed by 7 bases and J by 2 bases, 7 bases remained unmatched. The CDR3 has 15 amino acids. The DNA for the CDR3 is TGTGCCAGCAACGACAGGGGGCCGCCAAACTATGGCTACACCTTC. Translating gives CASNDRGPPNYGYTF.

This clone was picked up one time. The chain couples TRBV6-6 to TRBJ1-6, with a tentative D call TRBD1 (6 bases). The V gene lost 4 bases and the J gene lost 5 bases, with 12 bases spanning the gap. Germline CDR1 and CDR2: MNHNY and SVGAGI (reference sequence). The CDR3 is 15 amino acids. The CDR3 loop reads CASSLDRENNSPLHF. CDR3 coding DNA: TGTGCCAGCAGTTTGGACAGAGAAAATAATTCACCCCTCCACTTT.

The rearrangement uses TRBV4-1 and TRBJ1-2; TRBD1 aligns across 12 bases. CDR1 MGHRA and CDR2 YSYEKL come from the germline V gene. This CDR3 has 14 amino acids. Germline trimming cut 3 bases from V and 7 bases from J; bases unmatched to any gene: 3. The CDR3 DNA is TGCGCCAGCAGCCAGGGACAGGGGGCTGGTGGCTACACCTTC. It encodes CASSQGQGAGGYTF.

The CDR3 coding sequence is TGTGCCAGCAGCAAGAGACAGGGGGTTGGCACAGATACGCAGTATTTT. It codes for CASSKRQGVGTDTQYF. The chain links TRBV7-2 to TRBJ2-3, with TRBD1 matching 9 bases. CDR3 length equals 16 residues. Germline V gives CDR1 SGHTA, CDR2 FQGNSA. With 5 bases clipped from V and 1 base from J, the junction kept 7 bases outside the gene matches.

This rearrangement joins TRBV5-1 to TRBJ1-4, with D possibly TRBD1 on 6 matching bases. The CDR3 is 17 amino acids. From germline, CDR1 is SGHRS and CDR2 YFSETQ. The ends were cut back, 4 bases at V and 0 bases at J, with 16 bases in the middle. CDR3 in amino acids: CASSLTDREATNEKLFF. As DNA, the CDR3 is TGCGCCAGCAGCCTTACGGACAGAGAGGCAACTAATGAAAAACTGTTTTTT.

This chain uses TRBV7-9 with TRBJ2-5; no clear D. With the DNA end fitting TRBJ2-7 better, the J assignment may be wrong. CDR3 size: 13 residues. From germline, CDR1 is SEHNR and CDR2 FQNEAQ (reference sequence). The CDR3 DNA reads TGTGCCAGCAGCCTGACCCCCGACTACGAGCAGTACTTC. As protein: CASSLTPDYEQYF.

V and J are TRBV5-4 and TRBJ2-5; D remains ambiguous. Germline V gene sequence: CDR1 SGHNT, CDR2 YYREEE (reference sequence). V dropped 3 bases and J dropped 5 bases, with 17 bases sitting between them. This CDR3 region has 15 residues. The CDR3 here is CASSSIDPGRETQYF. Here the CDR3 DNA reads TGTGCCAGCAGCTCTATCGACCCGGGTAGGGAGACCCAGTACTTC.

A few counts support this clone. This specimen includes other DNA sequences encoding the same CDR3. V gene TRBV30 combines with J gene TRBJ1-3; D gene ambiguous. V dropped 2 bases and J dropped 4 bases, with 9 bases sitting between them. Germline V gives CDR1 GTSNPN, CDR2 SVGIG (reference sequence). The CDR3 sequence is 13 residues long. The CDR3 DNA sequence: TGTGCCTGGAGTTTGAGCTCGGGAAACACCATATATTTT. It is translated as CAWSLSSGNTIYF. Drawing the rest from reference TRBV30 and TRBJ1-3, the complete variable domain is SQTIHQWPATLVQPVGSPLSLECTVEGTSNPNLYWYRQAAGRGLQLLFYSVGIGQISSEVPQNLSASRPQDRQFILSSKKLLLSDSGFYLCAWSLSSGNTIYFGEGSWLTVV.

The chain couples TRBV28 to TRBJ1-3; 10 bases match TRBD1. Germline V gene sequence: CDR1 MDHEN, CDR2 SYDVKM. V was clipped by 9 bases and J by 0 bases; unmatched bases: 5. CDR3 size: 15 residues. CDR3: CASGQGGLSGNTIYF. The DNA of the CDR3 is TGTGCCAGTGGACAGGGGGGCCTCTCTGGAAACACCATATATTTT. Complete variable domain (other parts from reference TRBV28 and TRBJ1-3): DVKVTQSSRYLVKRTGEKVFLECVQDMDHENMFWYRQDPGLGLRLIYFSYDVKMKEKGDIPEGYSVSREKKERFSLILESASTNQTSMYLCASGQGGLSGNTIYFGEGSWLTVV.

The chain has TRBV28 and TRBJ1-2, with 11 bases identical to TRBD1. CDR3 size: 16 residues. CDR1 and CDR2 from the germline V gene are MDHEN and SYDVKM. With V trimmed by 6 bases and J by 8 bases, 14 bases remained unmatched. CDR3 residues: CASRPGQGANYRGYTF. CDR3 sequence (DNA): TGTGCCAGCAGGCCCGGACAGGGGGCGAACTATCGGGGCTACACCTTC.

The rearrangement joins TRBV18 to TRBJ2-7; D remains unclear. CDR1 and CDR2 (germline): KGHSH, LQKENI. V lost 4 bases, J lost 6 bases, and 10 bases lay in between. The CDR3 has 12 amino acids. The chain's CDR3 is CASSLGQAEQYF. DNA of the CDR3: TGTGCCAGCTCACTCGGGCAGGCCGAGCAGTACTTC.

The V and J genes are TRBV4-1 and TRBJ2-3; D not resolved. Germline V lookup: CDR1 MGHRA, CDR2 YSYEKL. CDR3 length: 16 residues. The germline V and J ends were trimmed by 0 bases and 2 bases, with 12 bases remaining between them. The CDR3 here is CASSQDIGLDTDTQYF. In DNA, the CDR3 is TGCGCCAGCAGCCAAGATATAGGGTTAGACACAGATACGCAGTATTTT.

V and J are TRBV15 and TRBJ2-1; 9 bases line up with TRBD2. CDR3 size: 18 residues. Germline CDR1 reads LNHNV; CDR2 reads YYDKDF (reference sequence). J gave up 1 base and V 1 base, and 8 bases lay outside the gene matches. CDR3 loop: CATSRGRVAGGSYNEQFF. For the CDR3, the DNA is TGTGCCACCAGCAGAGGTCGGGTGGCGGGAGGGTCCTACAATGAGCAGTTCTTC.

CDR3 DNA: TGTGCCAGCTCACCAATCTCGGGACAGGGGAATTCACCCCTCCACTTT. As protein: CASSPISGQGNSPLHF. The rearrangement joins TRBV18 to TRBJ1-6; 10 bases agree with TRBD1. Looked up from germline, CDR1 is KGHSH and CDR2 is LQKENI. V lost 2 bases to trimming and J lost 7 bases; unmatched junction nucleotides: 5. The CDR3 loop spans 16 amino acids.

The chain joins TRBV29-1 to TRBJ2-3, with D maybe TRBD2 (6 bases). V was cut by 3 bases and J by 0 bases, with 10 bases left in between. This CDR3 region has 14 residues. The germline gives CDR1 SQVTM, CDR2 ANQGSEA. CDR3 DNA sequence: TGCAGCGTTGATAGCGGAGCAAGCACAGATACGCAGTATTTT. The encoded protein is CSVDSGASTDTQYF.

The chain employs TRBV5-1 and TRBJ1-2; D possibly corresponds to TRBD1 (6 bases). CDR1 and CDR2 from the germline V gene are SGHRS and YFSETQ. The CDR3 covers 14 residues. The germline V and J ends were trimmed by 0 bases and 4 bases, with 10 bases remaining between them. This chain's CDR3 is CASSLESGVYGYTF. CDR3 bases: TGCGCCAGCAGCTTGGAGTCAGGGGTCTATGGCTACACCTTC.

The chain carries TRBV6-1 and TRBJ1-2; D might be TRBD1 (5 bases). CDR1 MNHNS and CDR2 SASEGT come from the germline V gene. The CDR3 runs to 13 residues. The V gene lost 7 bases and the J gene lost 2 bases, with 11 bases spanning the gap. The chain's CDR3 is CASTGGLNYGYTF. The CDR3 bases are TGTGCCAGCACGGGGGGGTTAAACTATGGCTACACCTTC.

The rearrangement uses TRBV2 and TRBJ2-5, with D uncertain. The DNA end is a closer match to TRBJ2-7, so the J assignment may be wrong. This CDR3 comprises 13 residues. CDR1 is SNHLY, CDR2 FYNNEI, per germline. CDR3 region: CASSALPNSEQYF. DNA for the CDR3: TGTGCCAGCAGCGCCCTGCCCAACTCCGAGCAGTACTTC.

The chain carries TRBV9 and TRBJ2-1; D remains ambiguous. This CDR3 is 11 amino acids long. The V gene lost 0 bases and the J gene lost 8 bases, with 3 bases spanning the gap. CDR1 and CDR2 (germline): SGDLS, YYNGEE. The CDR3 bases are TGTGCCAGCAGCGTAGTAGATGAGCAGTTCTTC. It translates to CASSVVDEQFF. Looking up the rest from reference TRBV9 and TRBJ2-1 gives the full variable domain: DSGVTQTPKHLITATGQRVTLRCSPRSGDLSVYWYQQSLDQGLQFLIQYYNGEERAKGNILERFSAQQFPDLHSELNLSSLELGDSALYFCASSVVDEQFFGPGTRLTVL.

V usage is TRBV6-5 and J usage is TRBJ1-2; no definite D call. Trimming took 6 bases from V and 1 from J, leaving 9 bases between them. CDR3 size: 13 residues. From germline, CDR1 is MNHEY and CDR2 SVGAGI. DNA for the CDR3: TGTGCCAGCAGAGCCAATCATAACTATGGCTACACCTTC. This codes for CASRANHNYGYTF.

The CDR3 sequence: CAISESMVPNEKLFF. The CDR3 region has the DNA TGTGCCATCAGTGAGTCGATGGTACCTAATGAAAAACTGTTTTTT. The chain employs TRBV10-3 and TRBJ1-4; D remains ambiguous. V was trimmed by 0 bases and J by 3 bases, leaving 8 bases between them. CDR1 is ENHRY and CDR2 is SYGVKD in the germline V gene. CDR3 length equals 15 residues.

J is TRBJ2-7 and V is TRBV2; 7 bases align to TRBD2. The CDR3 consists of 13 residues. V gave up 4 bases and J gave up 2 bases; unmatched junction bases: 2. CDR1 is SNHLY, CDR2 FYNNEI, per germline. The CDR3 loop reads CASSVGGTYEQYF. As DNA, the CDR3 is TGTGCCAGCAGTGTGGGGGGGACCTACGAGCAGTACTTC.

The CDR3 is CASSHRGARDTGELFF. Written as DNA, the CDR3 is TGTGCCAGCAGCCATCGGGGGGCGCGGGACACCGGGGAGCTGTTTTTT. The V call is TRBV11-2, the J call TRBJ2-2; a weak D match, TRBD2 (7 bases). Per the germline V gene, CDR1 is SGHAT and CDR2 is FQNNGV. The CDR3 is made up of 16 amino acids. The V gene lost 5 bases and the J gene lost 3 bases, with 16 bases spanning the gap.